Shown below are 6 T cell receptor beta chains from a single sample sequenced in a study of cytomegalovirus exposure and HLA in healthy donors. It was with 60 Vbeta and 13 Jbeta primers that the PCR ran. Here immunoSEQ multiplex PCR was the method, and the copy in TCRdb shows in-frame clones only, minus some. The repertoire holds under 200,000 clones, with over 70% as singletons. The sample taken for sequencing was PBMCs. Every receptor here comes from a middle-aged man in good health and CMV-seropositive.

This chain links TRBV7-8 with TRBJ2-1; maybe TRBD1 (6 bases). The V gene's germline CDR1 is SGHVS and CDR2 FQNEAQ. This CDR3 has 15 amino acids. V lost 2 bases and J 0 bases, leaving 8 bases between the germline ends. CDR3 loop: CASSLLGGSYNEQFF. The CDR3 nucleotides are TGTGCCAGCAGCTTACTAGGGGGCTCCTACAATGAGCAGTTCTTC.

J is TRBJ2-7 and V is TRBV5-1; 8 nucleotides line up with TRBD2. The V segment lost 7 bases and the J segment 7 bases; nucleotides outside the gene matches: 16. The CDR3 length is 15 residues. Germline assignment: CDR1 SGHRS and CDR2 YFSETQ. DNA for the CDR3: TGCGCCAGCCGTGGGGTAGCGGGATCGCGAGGAGAGCAGTACTTC. Protein product: CASRGVAGSRGEQYF.

This rearrangement joins TRBV19 to TRBJ2-2; unclear D gene. Trimming took off 7 bases at V and 6 bases at J, with 6 bases between the two ends. The CDR3 has 11 residues. In germline, CDR1 is LNHDA, CDR2 SQIVND (reference sequence). CDR3 DNA: TGTGCCAGTATCTTCCCCGGGGAGCTGTTTTTT. It yields the protein CASIFPGELFF.

The V call is TRBV4-1, the J call TRBJ1-1; possibly TRBD1 for D (5 bases). CDR1 is MGHRA, CDR2 YSYEKL, per germline. Trimming cost V 8 bases and J 6 bases, with 19 bases left between them. The CDR3 runs to 14 residues. CDR3 nucleotide sequence: TGCGCCAGCGCAAACCGGGACGGGGACTCTGAAGCTTTCTTT. As protein: CASANRDGDSEAFF.

The chain links TRBV27 to TRBJ1-1; 12 bases match TRBD1. V shed 5 bases, J shed 8 bases, and the junction held 3 bases outside the gene matches. This CDR3 spans 13 amino acids. Germline assignment: CDR1 MNHEY and CDR2 SMNVEV (reference sequence). For the CDR3, the DNA is TGTGCCAGCAGTCTGGGGACAGGGGGCGAAGCTTTCTTT. Its protein is CASSLGTGGEAFF.

V gene TRBV11-3 combines with J gene TRBJ2-7, with 10 bases identical to TRBD1. The V segment lost 3 bases and the J segment 3 bases; nucleotides outside the gene matches: 5. The CDR3 is 15 amino acids. Germline V gene lookup returns CDR1 SGHNT and CDR2 YENEEA. CDR3 DNA: TGTGCCAGCAGCTTTGCGGGACAGGGGATCTACGAGCAGTACTTC. Translated: CASSFAGQGIYEQYF.